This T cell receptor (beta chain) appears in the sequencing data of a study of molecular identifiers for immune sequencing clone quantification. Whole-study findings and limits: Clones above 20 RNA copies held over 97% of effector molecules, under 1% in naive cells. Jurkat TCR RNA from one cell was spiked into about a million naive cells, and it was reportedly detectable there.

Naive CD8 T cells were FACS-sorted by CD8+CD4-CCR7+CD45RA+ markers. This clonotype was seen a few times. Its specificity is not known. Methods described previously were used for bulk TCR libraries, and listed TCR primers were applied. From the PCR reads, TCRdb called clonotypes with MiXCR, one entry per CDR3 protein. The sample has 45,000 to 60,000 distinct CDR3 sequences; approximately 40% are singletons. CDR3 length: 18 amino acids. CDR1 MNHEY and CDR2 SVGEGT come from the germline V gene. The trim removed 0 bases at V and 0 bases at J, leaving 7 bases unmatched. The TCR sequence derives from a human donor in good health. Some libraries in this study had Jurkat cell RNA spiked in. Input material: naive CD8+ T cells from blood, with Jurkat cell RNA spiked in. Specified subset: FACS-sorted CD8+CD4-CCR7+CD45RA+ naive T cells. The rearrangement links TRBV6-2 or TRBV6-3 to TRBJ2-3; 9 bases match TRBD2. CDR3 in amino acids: CASSYSLAGSGSTDTQYF. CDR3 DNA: TGTGCCAGCAGTTACTCGCTAGCGGGAAGTGGGAGCACAGATACGCAGTATTTT.